These T cell receptor beta chains were read from a single sample in a study of T cell responses to AZD1222 COVID-19 vaccine. Here immunoSEQ multiplex PCR was the method, and the copy in TCRdb shows in-frame clones only, minus some. The sample holds under 150,000 clones, roughly nine tenths seen once. The sample here was peripheral blood, taken on day 0 of AZD1222 vaccination. The receptors derive from an adult in good health. Each CDR3 is given with its conserved first and last residue. A D gene is named only where the DNA matches it firmly. Clone size is not always given. Where it is, it says once, few, many or a class for expanded clones.

.	TRBJ1-5	.	15	TRBV28	TGTGCCAGCAGTTTACTGGGGGGATTAGGTCAGCCCCAGCATTTT	CASSLLGGLGQPQHF
.	TRBJ2-7	.	14	TRBV10-3	TGTGCCACCGTTACCGGGACACAAGCGTGGGAGCAGTACTTC	CATVTGTQAWEQYF
.	TRBJ2-1	TRBD2	16	TRBV7-9	TGTGCCAGCAGCCAAAATCGACTAGCGGGCTACAATGAGCAGTTCTTC	CASSQNRLAGYNEQFF
few	TRBJ1-5	TRBD1	15	TRBV3-1/TRBV3-2	TGTGCCAGCAGCCAGAGGACAGGGGGTGATCAGCCCCAGCATTTT	CASSQRTGGDQPQHF
.	TRBJ1-6	.	13	TRBV19	TGTGCCACCACCGAGGGAAATAATTCACCCCTCCACTTT	CATTEGNNSPLHF
.	TRBJ2-1	.	13	TRBV7-9	TGTGCCAGCAGCTTAGGAGGCAGGGATGAGCAGTTCTTC	CASSLGGRDEQFF
.	TRBJ2-7	.	13	TRBV7-9	TGTGCCAGCAGCATCGGGAGCTCCTACGAGCAGTACTTC	CASSIGSSYEQYF
.	TRBJ1-1	.	13	TRBV7-8	TGTGCCAGCAGCTTAAGGCGGGGCACTGAAGCTTTCTTT	CASSLRRGTEAFF
.	TRBJ1-3	.	14	TRBV9	TGTGCCAGCAGCGCAACATGGGCTGGAAACACCATATATTTT	CASSATWAGNTIYF
.	TRBJ1-1	TRBD1	15	TRBV10-3	TGTGCCATCAGGACAGGGGGCCAAGCGAACACTGAAGCTTTCTTT	CAIRTGGQANTEAFF
once	TRBJ2-3	TRBD2	16	TRBV15	TGTGCCACCAGCAGCCGGACTAGTCTTCACCCAGATACGCAGTATTTT	CATSSRTSLHPDTQYF
.	TRBJ1-1	TRBD1	15	TRBV18	TGTGCCAGCTCACCGACAGGGGGCGCCTACACTGAAGCTTTCTTT	CASSPTGGAYTEAFF
.	TRBJ1-2	.	15	TRBV7-2	TGTGCCAGCAGCTCCTCTCGACAGGAAAACTATGGCTACACCTTC	CASSSSRQENYGYTF
.	TRBJ2-1	TRBD2	13	TRBV19	TGTGCCAGTAGTATGCGGGAGCGCAATGAGCAGTTCTTC	CASSMRERNEQFF
.	TRBJ1-3	.	14	TRBV3-1/TRBV3-2	TGTGCCAGCAGCCGCAGCGACTCTGGAAACACCATATATTTT	CASSRSDSGNTIYF
.	TRBJ2-7	TRBD1	16	TRBV6-2/TRBV6-3	TGTGCCAGCATCCCCCGGCAGGGGGTCAGCTCCTACGAGCAGTACTTC	CASIPRQGVSSYEQYF
.	TRBJ1-5	TRBD1	16	TRBV7-8	TGTGCCAGCAGCCCACTTGGACAGGTCCTCAATCAGCCCCAGCATTTT	CASSPLGQVLNQPQHF
.	TRBJ1-5	.	16	TRBV7-8	TGTGCCAGCAGCTTAGCGCTGGGATATAGCAATCAGCCCCAGCATTTT	CASSLALGYSNQPQHF
.	TRBJ1-2	.	14	TRBV19	TGTGCCAGTATGGGGGGTAGGTCAAACTATGGCTACACCTTC	CASMGGRSNYGYTF
.	TRBJ2-3	.	16	TRBV7-9	TGTGCCAGCAGCCCTACCCAGGGCCTGGGGACAGATACGCAGTATTTT	CASSPTQGLGTDTQYF
.	TRBJ2-1	.	15	TRBV4-3	TGCGCCAGCAGCCAAGGGATACTAGGGTACAATGAGCAGTTCTTC	CASSQGILGYNEQFF
.	TRBJ2-1	TRBD2	15	TRBV5-1	TGCGCCAGCAGCTTCGGACTAGCGGGAGAGAATGAGCAGTTCTTC	CASSFGLAGENEQFF
.	TRBJ1-2	TRBD1	17	TRBV5-1	TGCGCCAGCAGCTTCCGTGATCCAAGTAGGACAGGGTATGGCTACACCTTC	CASSFRDPSRTGYGYTF
.	TRBJ2-7	TRBD2	15	TRBV30	TGTGCCTGGAGTTTCCCAGCGGGGAAGACTACGGAGCAGTACTTC	CAWSFPAGKTTEQYF
.	TRBJ2-1	TRBD2	15	TRBV5-1	TGCGCCAGCAGCTTGGCGGGAGGGGGTTCCAATGAGCAGTTCTTC	CASSLAGGGSNEQFF
.	TRBJ2-5	TRBD1	14	TRBV7-9	TGTGCCAGCAGCTTCGACAGGGCGATAGAGACCCAGTACTTC	CASSFDRAIETQYF
.	TRBJ2-1	TRBD2	16	TRBV24-1	TGTGCCACCAGTGATGGAGGGACTAGCTCCTACAATGAGCAGTTCTTC	CATSDGGTSSYNEQFF
.	TRBJ1-1	TRBD1	13	TRBV9	TGTGCCAGCAGCGCGACAGGGGCCCGTGAAGCTTTCTTT	CASSATGAREAFF
.	TRBJ1-1	.	15	TRBV9	TGTGCCAGCAGCGTAGTCAAGGGGGATTCGACTGAAGCTTTCTTT	CASSVVKGDSTEAFF
.	TRBJ2-1	TRBD2	16	TRBV27	TGTGCCAGCAGTTTAGGGACTAGCGGGACCTACAATGAGCAGTTCTTC	CASSLGTSGTYNEQFF
.	TRBJ2-6	.	17	TRBV14	TGTGCCAGCAGCCAACTGGTCCCAGGGGCTGGGGCCAACGTCCTGACTTTC	CASSQLVPGAGANVLTF
.	TRBJ1-2	.	13	TRBV7-9	TGTGCCAGCATCGGAGGCGCAGGGCATGGCTACACCTTC	CASIGGAGHGYTF
.	TRBJ1-4	.	15	TRBV19	TGTGCCAGTAGTCCCCCGTCCTGGACCCACGAAAAACTGTTTTTT	CASSPPSWTHEKLFF
.	TRBJ2-3	.	14	TRBV18	TGTGCCAGCTCACCAGGTTCTAGCACAGATACGCAGTATTTT	CASSPGSSTDTQYF